These 20 T cell receptor beta chains were sequenced from one sample in a study of PD-L1 blockade in urothelial cancer. Produced via immunoSEQ multiplex PCR; TCRdb's table is partial and in-frame only. The sample has 70,000 or so clones, roughly nine tenths seen once. The sample was PBMCs, taken around atezolizumab (anti-PD-L1) treatment. The receptors come from a man aged 55 to 69 with urothelial cancer.

The V call is TRBV7-3, the J call TRBJ1-3; D perhaps matches TRBD1 (5 bases). Germline assignment: CDR1 SGHTA and CDR2 FQGTGA. This CDR3 is built from 16 residues. Trimming shortened V by 1 base and J by 0 bases, and 10 bases separated the two germline ends. CDR3 coding DNA: TGTGCCAGCAGCTTAAGGGGCGGGAGCTCTGGAAACACCATATATTTT. It translates to CASSLRGGSSGNTIYF.

The chain recombines TRBV9 with TRBJ2-1; TRBD2 agrees at 9 bases. The V segment lost 4 bases and the J segment 4 bases; nucleotides outside the gene matches: 6. The CDR3 sequence is 15 residues long. CDR1 and CDR2 (germline): SGDLS, YYNGEE. The CDR3 DNA reads TGTGCCAGCAGCCCCAGACTAGCGGAATACAATGAGCAGTTCTTC. Its translation is CASSPRLAEYNEQFF.

This chain connects TRBV7-9 to TRBJ2-1; D is uncertain. Trimming took off 1 base at V and 5 bases at J, with 12 bases between the two ends. Germline V lookup: CDR1 SEHNR, CDR2 FQNEAQ (reference sequence). The CDR3 is 15 residues long. This CDR3 is CASSLGATTNNEQFF. DNA for the CDR3: TGTGCCAGCAGCTTAGGTGCTACTACCAACAATGAGCAGTTCTTC.

This rearrangement joins TRBV18 to TRBJ1-6; a possible D gene is TRBD1 (6 bases). V shed 5 bases and J shed 7 bases, with 15 bases lying between them. There are 15 residues in the CDR3. Germline V gene data show CDR1 as KGHSH and CDR2 as LQKENI. CDR3 bases: TGTGCCAGCTCATTGGACAGTGATGGGAATTCACCCCTCCACTTT. It specifies CASSLDSDGNSPLHF.

CDR3 in DNA: TGCAGTGCTAACAGGGGTAACGAGCAGTACTTC. It specifies CSANRGNEQYF. The chain combines TRBV20-1 with TRBJ2-7, with 7 nucleotides matching TRBD1. V gave up 4 bases and J gave up 5 bases; unmatched junction bases: 2. The CDR3 length is 11 residues. The germline V gene encodes CDR1 DFQATT and CDR2 SNEGSKA (reference sequence).

The chain uses TRBV5-1 and TRBJ2-2; the D gene is possibly TRBD2 (6 bases). Trimming pared 2 bases from V and 6 bases from J, leaving 14 bases between. The CDR3 runs to 15 residues. Germline-derived CDR1 and CDR2 are SGHRS and YFSETQ. CDR3 in amino acids: CASSFRWERAGELFF. CDR3 nucleotide sequence: TGCGCCAGCAGCTTCAGGTGGGAGCGGGCCGGGGAGCTGTTTTTT.

The chain combines TRBV11-3 with TRBJ2-1, with TRBD2 matching over 7 bases. The CDR3 extends over 17 amino acids. Trimming removed 1 base from V and 2 bases from J; junction bases left unmatched: 8. CDR1 SGHNT and CDR2 YENEEA come from the germline V gene. The DNA of the CDR3 is TGTGCCAGCAGCTTAGTGACGGGCGGGAGCCCCTACAATGAGCAGTTCTTC. This translates into CASSLVTGGSPYNEQFF.

V and J are TRBV5-4 and TRBJ2-7; 12 bases agree with TRBD2. Germline lookup yields CDR1 SGHNT and CDR2 YYREEE (reference sequence). With 0 bases clipped from V and 6 bases from J, the junction kept 4 bases outside the gene matches. The CDR3 loop spans 15 amino acids. The CDR3 DNA sequence: TGTGCCAGCAGCTTGGAAAGGACTAGCGGGACCGAGCAGTACTTC. Its translation is CASSLERTSGTEQYF.

V and J are TRBV14 and TRBJ2-1; 7 bases are shared with TRBD1. This CDR3 is 16 amino acids long. V lost 1 base to trimming and J lost 1 base; unmatched junction nucleotides: 4. In germline, CDR1 is SGHDN, CDR2 FVKESK. Here the CDR3 reads CASSQGDRASYNEQFF. The CDR3 DNA is TGTGCCAGCAGCCAAGGAGACAGGGCTTCCTACAATGAGCAGTTCTTC.

The rearrangement links TRBV18 to TRBJ2-6; possibly TRBD1 for D (5 bases). V was trimmed by 5 bases and J by 0 bases, leaving 8 bases between them. The CDR3 runs to 15 residues. CDR1 and CDR2 (germline): KGHSH, LQKENI. The CDR3: CASSTTDSGANVLTF. As DNA, the CDR3 is TGTGCCAGCTCAACGACAGACTCTGGGGCCAACGTCCTGACTTTC.

This chain joins TRBV7-9 and TRBJ2-4; no clear D. Trimming cost V 2 bases and J 1 base, with 12 bases left between them. Germline CDR1 reads SEHNR; CDR2 reads FQNEAQ (reference sequence). The CDR3 runs to 16 residues. The CDR3, as DNA: TGTGCCAGCAGCTTACTCGGCCAGAGGGCCAAAAACATTCAGTACTTC. Residues: CASSLLGQRAKNIQYF.

V is TRBV5-1 and J is TRBJ1-4, with D possibly TRBD1 on 5 matching bases. The ends were cut back, 2 bases at V and 3 bases at J, with 11 bases in the middle. CDR3 length: 15 amino acids. Per the germline V gene, CDR1 is SGHRS and CDR2 is YFSETQ. The CDR3 DNA reads TGCGCCAGCAGCTTTCGTGGCAGGGCTAATGAAAAACTGTTTTTT. Translation gives CASSFRGRANEKLFF.

This chain links TRBV5-6 with TRBJ2-1; tentatively, D is TRBD2 (5 bases). The V and J ends lost 0 bases and 4 bases respectively, with 17 bases between them. The CDR3 covers 17 residues. Looked up from germline, CDR1 is SGHDT and CDR2 is YYEEEE. Written as DNA, the CDR3 is TGTGCCAGCAGCTTGGCCGGCGTGCGGGCCTCATACAATGAGCAGTTCTTC. Protein product: CASSLAGVRASYNEQFF.

The chain is built from TRBV2 and TRBJ1-6; D is undetermined. Trimming stripped 4 bases from V and 8 bases from J, with 6 bases between. The CDR3 is made up of 12 amino acids. CDR1 SNHLY and CDR2 FYNNEI come from the germline V gene. The CDR3 loop is CASSGSDSPLHF. CDR3 sequence (DNA): TGTGCCAGCAGTGGGAGCGATTCACCCCTCCACTTT.

The chain employs TRBV15 and TRBJ1-1; TRBD1 might be the D (5 bases). The V gene lost 3 bases and the J gene lost 7 bases, with 15 bases spanning the gap. Germline CDR1 is LNHNV and CDR2 is YYDKDF (reference sequence). The CDR3 is made up of 14 amino acids. The chain's CDR3 is CATSRGGRSVEAFF. CDR3 bases: TGTGCCACCAGCAGGGGGGGAAGGTCTGTTGAAGCTTTCTTT.

This clone was found once. The V gene is TRBV30, the J gene TRBJ1-6; tentatively, D is TRBD1 (6 bases). There are 15 residues in the CDR3. Trimming removed 0 bases at V and 5 bases at J, with 11 bases between. In germline, CDR1 is GTSNPN, CDR2 SVGIG (reference sequence). The CDR3 nucleotides read TGTGCCTGGAGTGTGGGCAGGGGAAATAATTCACCCCTCCACTTT. Its protein is CAWSVGRGNNSPLHF.

This rearrangement joins TRBV19 to TRBJ1-2; TRBD1 agrees at 9 bases. Per germline, CDR1 LNHDA and CDR2 SQIVND (reference sequence). Unmatched junction bases numbered 4, after V lost 3 bases and J lost 5 bases. This CDR3 contains 14 residues. The CDR3 region is CASSIDRGGYGYTF. The CDR3 region has the DNA TGTGCCAGTAGTATCGACAGGGGGGGTTATGGCTACACCTTC.

The gene calls are TRBV19 and TRBJ2-7; possible D gene TRBD1, 6 bases. The CDR3 consists of 15 residues. Germline V gene lookup returns CDR1 LNHDA and CDR2 SQIVND (reference sequence). V was clipped by 5 bases and J by 2 bases, with 16 bases between them. CDR3 DNA sequence: TGTGCCAGTAGTGAACGGGCAGGGGCCACCTACGAGCAGTACTTC. It encodes CASSERAGATYEQYF.

The genes are TRBV4-3 and TRBJ1-2; TRBD1 agrees at 8 bases. Losses at the gene ends were 4 bases for V and 7 bases for J; bases not matched to a gene: 11. The germline V gene encodes CDR1 LGHNA and CDR2 YSLEER. CDR3 length equals 15 residues. The CDR3 sequence is CASSPEPGQAFGYTF. Here the CDR3 DNA reads TGCGCCAGCAGCCCGGAACCGGGACAGGCTTTTGGCTACACCTTC.

This chain connects TRBV6-1 to TRBJ2-2; 9 positions match TRBD1. Germline CDR1 and CDR2: MNHNS and SASEGT. V lost 7 bases, J lost 4 bases, and 7 bases stayed unmatched. CDR3 length: 15 residues. CDR3 in amino acids: CASNTGGAGTGELFF. As DNA, the CDR3 is TGTGCCAGCAATACAGGGGGCGCGGGCACCGGGGAGCTGTTTTTT.